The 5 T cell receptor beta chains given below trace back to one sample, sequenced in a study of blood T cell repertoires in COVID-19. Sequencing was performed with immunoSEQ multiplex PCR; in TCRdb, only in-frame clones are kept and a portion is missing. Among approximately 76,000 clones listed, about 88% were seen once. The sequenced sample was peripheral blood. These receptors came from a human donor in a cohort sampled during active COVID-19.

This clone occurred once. As DNA, the CDR3 is TGTGCCAGCAGTTCTGGGGGGAGGGACCAAGAGACCCAGTACTTC. This gives the protein CASSSGGRDQETQYF. V gene TRBV6-6 combines with J gene TRBJ2-5; TRBD2 agrees at 7 bases. The length of the CDR3 is 15 residues. Trimming removed 4 bases from V and 0 bases from J; junction bases left unmatched: 5. Germline assignment: CDR1 MNHNY and CDR2 SVGAGI (reference sequence).

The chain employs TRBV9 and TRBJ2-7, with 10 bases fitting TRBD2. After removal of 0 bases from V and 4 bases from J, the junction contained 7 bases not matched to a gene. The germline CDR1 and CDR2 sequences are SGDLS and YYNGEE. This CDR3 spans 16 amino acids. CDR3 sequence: CASSVGTSGTRYEQYF. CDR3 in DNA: TGTGCCAGCAGCGTAGGAACTAGCGGGACAAGATACGAGCAGTACTTC.

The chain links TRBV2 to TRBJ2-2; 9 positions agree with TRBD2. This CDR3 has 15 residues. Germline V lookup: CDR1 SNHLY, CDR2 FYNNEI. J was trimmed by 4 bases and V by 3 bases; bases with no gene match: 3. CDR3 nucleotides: TGTGCCAGCAGTGAGGGACTAGCTGCCACCGGGGAGCTGTTTTTT. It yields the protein CASSEGLAATGELFF.

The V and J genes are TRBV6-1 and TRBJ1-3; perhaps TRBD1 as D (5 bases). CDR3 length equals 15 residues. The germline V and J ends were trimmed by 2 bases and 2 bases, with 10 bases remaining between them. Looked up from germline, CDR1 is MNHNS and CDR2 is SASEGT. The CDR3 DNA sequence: TGTGCCAGCAGTGAATTCGGGGGAGCTGGAAACACCATATATTTT. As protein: CASSEFGGAGNTIYF.

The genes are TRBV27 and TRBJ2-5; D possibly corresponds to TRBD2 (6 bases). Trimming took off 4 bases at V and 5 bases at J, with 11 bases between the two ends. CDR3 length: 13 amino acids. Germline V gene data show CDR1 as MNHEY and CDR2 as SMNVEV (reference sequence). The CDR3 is CASSSRRGETQYF. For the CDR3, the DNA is TGTGCCAGCAGTTCACGACGGGGGGAGACCCAGTACTTC.